Following are 26 T cell receptor beta chains from one sample sequenced in a study of beta chain features in type 1 diabetes. Study-level results: People with Type 1 diabetes carried modestly yet significantly shorter TCRB CDR3s in all four CD4+ subsets.

The investigators reverse transcribed all of the isolated RNA, so they sequenced expressed TCRB transcripts. Generated by immunoSEQ multiplex PCR, the TCRdb table keeps only in-frame clones and is missing some. The sample carries nearly 700,000 clones, around an eighth recorded once. These receptors' targets are unknown. Input material: naive CD4+ T cells from blood. These receptors were obtained from a man aged 18 to 30 with type 1 diabetes.

This clone has more than one count but fewer than ten. CDR3 DNA: TGTGCCTGGAGGTTAGCGGGGGGACCCTACAATGAGCAGTTCTTC. It translates to CAWRLAGGPYNEQFF. The genes are TRBV30 and TRBJ2-1, with 10 bases identical to TRBD2. The CDR3 has 15 residues. V dropped 3 bases and J dropped 2; count of bases not matched to a gene: 4. Germline CDR1 reads GTSNPN; CDR2 reads SVGIG (reference sequence).

This clone was observed a handful of times. The J gene is TRBJ2-2, the V gene TRBV11-3; D is ambiguous. The CDR3 length is 15 residues. V was pared by 5 bases and J by 6 bases, with 16 bases between. CDR1 and CDR2 from the germline V gene are SGHNT and YENEEA. The CDR3 sequence is CASSHADASAGELFF. The DNA for the CDR3 is TGTGCCAGCAGCCATGCTGACGCCTCGGCCGGGGAGCTGTTTTTT.

The V call is TRBV5-6, the J call TRBJ1-2, with D perhaps matching TRBD1 (6 bases). The CDR3 length is 16 residues. Germline V gene data show CDR1 as SGHDT and CDR2 as YYEEEE. Trimming took off 5 bases at V and 4 bases at J, with 21 bases between the two ends. CDR3 DNA: TGTGCCAGCAGTTGGGATCAGGGGCCCAGCGCCTATGGCTACACCTTC. Its protein is CASSWDQGPSAYGYTF.

This clone occurred a few times. The rearrangement joins TRBV4-2 to TRBJ2-7, with 10 bases fitting TRBD1. The trim removed 0 bases at V and 5 bases at J, leaving 13 bases unmatched. The CDR3 is 18 amino acids. CDR1 and CDR2 from the germline V gene are LGHNA and YNFKEQ. The CDR3: CASSQDRRPGTGDHEQYF. In DNA form, the CDR3 reads TGTGCCAGCAGCCAAGATAGGCGCCCCGGGACAGGGGACCACGAGCAGTACTTC.

The chain combines TRBV7-2 with TRBJ2-5, with 13 nucleotides matching TRBD2. Germline V gene lookup returns CDR1 SGHTA and CDR2 FQGNSA. Trimming took 4 bases from V and 1 from J; bases not matched to a gene: 3. This CDR3 region has 16 residues. CDR3 region: CASSWTSGGLQETQYF. In DNA form, the CDR3 reads TGTGCCAGCAGCTGGACTAGCGGGGGCCTCCAAGAGACCCAGTACTTC. The variable domain in full, completed from reference TRBV7-2 and TRBJ2-5, reads GAGVSQSPSNKVTEKGKDVELRCDPISGHTALYWYRQSLGQGLEFLIYFQGNSAPDKSGLPSDRFSAERTGGSVSTLTIQRTQQEDSAVYLCASSWTSGGLQETQYFGPGTRLLVL.

The rearrangement joins TRBV7-2 to TRBJ2-1; D is unresolved. CDR1 is SGHTA and CDR2 is FQGNSA in the germline V gene. Trimming left V 1 base short and J 12 bases short, with 10 bases between. The CDR3 is 12 amino acids. CDR3 sequence: CASSLGSLRQFF. CDR3 nucleotide sequence: TGTGCCAGCAGCTTAGGAAGCCTCCGGCAGTTCTTC.

The V gene is TRBV7-8, the J gene TRBJ1-1; maybe TRBD1 (6 bases). CDR1 SGHVS and CDR2 FQNEAQ come from the germline V gene. V was cut by 4 bases and J by 4 bases, with 13 bases left in between. The CDR3 totals 14 residues. The CDR3 coding sequence is TGTGCCAGCAGCTCCCACAGGGAGCGCACTGAAGCTTTCTTT. Translation gives CASSSHRERTEAFF.

This clone was seen a handful of times. The chain links TRBV6-5 to TRBJ2-7; 9 bases agree with TRBD1. The CDR3 runs to 15 residues. The V and J ends lost 4 bases and 0 bases, in that order; junction bases with no gene match: 4. Germline CDR1 and CDR2: MNHEY and SVGAGI. In DNA form, the CDR3 reads TGTGCCAGCAGTTCCGGGACAGGGAGCTCCTACGAGCAGTACTTC. Encoded protein: CASSSGTGSSYEQYF.

The chain carries TRBV18 and TRBJ1-1; the D is unclear. CDR1 is KGHSH and CDR2 is LQKENI in the germline V gene. This CDR3 comprises 13 residues. The V and J ends lost 0 bases and 6 bases respectively, with 8 bases between them. The CDR3, as DNA: TGTGCCAGCTCACCACCAGGGAAGGCTGAAGCTTTCTTT. Protein: CASSPPGKAEAFF.

This clone was seen a few times. V is TRBV7-8 and J is TRBJ1-1; no clear D gene. Germline CDR1 and CDR2: SGHVS and FQNEAQ. There are 13 residues in the CDR3. The ends were cut back, 5 bases at V and 10 bases at J, with 17 bases in the middle. The CDR3 sequence is CASSLELSAGAFF. Written as DNA, the CDR3 is TGTGCCAGCAGCCTAGAGCTTTCGGCGGGAGCTTTCTTT.

The rearrangement uses TRBV27 and TRBJ2-7; D is undetermined. V was shortened by 3 bases and J by 0 bases, with 9 bases between the two germline ends. The CDR3 covers 14 residues. In germline, CDR1 is MNHEY, CDR2 SMNVEV (reference sequence). The CDR3 DNA sequence: TGTGCCAGCAGTTTGAGGTTCTTCTCCTACGAGCAGTACTTC. Translating gives CASSLRFFSYEQYF.

J is TRBJ2-2 and V is TRBV30; weak D call: TRBD2 (6 bases). Trimming removed 5 bases from V and 2 bases from J, with 12 bases in between. Germline V gene sequence: CDR1 GTSNPN, CDR2 SVGIG (reference sequence). This CDR3 comprises 14 residues. CDR3 region: CAWAGPFNTGELFF. The CDR3 DNA is TGTGCCTGGGCGGGACCTTTCAACACCGGGGAGCTGTTTTTT. Filled out from reference TRBV30 and TRBJ2-2, the complete variable domain reads SQTIHQWPATLVQPVGSPLSLECTVEGTSNPNLYWYRQAAGRGLQLLFYSVGIGQISSEVPQNLSASRPQDRQFILSSKKLLLSDSGFYLCAWAGPFNTGELFFGEGSRLTVL.

Only a few counts were recorded for this clone. The J gene is TRBJ1-6, the V gene TRBV30; the match to TRBD1 covers 9 bases. The CDR3 totals 15 residues. Germline V gene data show CDR1 as GTSNPN and CDR2 as SVGIG (reference sequence). Trimming took 0 bases from V and 6 from J; bases not matched to a gene: 3. The CDR3 protein is CAWSVTTGGNSPLHF. The CDR3 DNA is TGTGCCTGGAGTGTAACGACAGGGGGTAATTCACCCCTCCACTTT.

This clone was detected a few times. The chain combines TRBV7-9 with TRBJ2-7, with 10 bases matching TRBD1. CDR3 size: 14 residues. V lost 4 bases to trimming and J lost 4 bases; unmatched junction nucleotides: 4. Germline loops: CDR1 SEHNR, CDR2 FQNEAQ (reference sequence). The DNA of the CDR3 is TGTGCCAGCAGCTCCCGGGACAGGGGATACGAGCAGTACTTC. It is translated as CASSSRDRGYEQYF.

This clone occurred a few times. The chain recombines TRBV7-9 with TRBJ2-3, with TRBD2 identical over 14 bases. CDR1 is SEHNR and CDR2 is FQNEAQ in the germline V gene (reference sequence). The J segment lost 0 bases and the V segment lost 5 bases, leaving 7 bases of the junction unmatched. The CDR3 runs 18 residues. This CDR3 is CASSQGLAGVPSTDTQYF. The CDR3 nucleotides read TGTGCCAGCAGCCAGGGACTAGCGGGGGTCCCTAGCACAGATACGCAGTATTTT.

There are a few counts of this clone. V gene TRBV28 combines with J gene TRBJ2-3; D may be TRBD1 (6 bases). V dropped 9 bases and J dropped 6 bases, with 22 bases sitting between them. This CDR3 contains 15 residues. Germline CDR1 is MDHEN and CDR2 is SYDVKM. CDR3 protein: CASLSDRKDGDTQYF. DNA for the CDR3: TGTGCCAGTCTTTCGGACAGAAAGGACGGGGATACGCAGTATTTT.

This clone was seen a few times. The gene calls are TRBV7-2 and TRBJ1-5; weak D call: TRBD1 (6 bases). Germline V lookup: CDR1 SGHTA, CDR2 FQGNSA. The CDR3 totals 18 residues. V was pared by 7 bases and J by 2 bases, with 24 bases between. CDR3 in DNA: TGTGCCAGCACCTCTGGGGGGGCCCCACCTTTTGGCAATCAGCCCCAGCATTTT. Its protein is CASTSGGAPPFGNQPQHF.

There are a few counts of this clone. Distinct nucleotide sequences in the sample also encode this CDR3. The V call is TRBV9, the J call TRBJ2-3, with no clear D. The CDR3 consists of 13 residues. V lost 0 bases and J 2 bases, leaving 4 bases between the germline ends. Germline V CDR1 and CDR2: SGDLS, YYNGEE. The CDR3 protein is CASSVGVTDTQYF. CDR3 nucleotide sequence: TGTGCCAGCAGCGTAGGGGTCACAGATACGCAGTATTTT. Full variable domain (rest looked up from reference TRBV9 and TRBJ2-3): DSGVTQTPKHLITATGQRVTLRCSPRSGDLSVYWYQQSLDQGLQFLIQYYNGEERAKGNILERFSAQQFPDLHSELNLSSLELGDSALYFCASSVGVTDTQYFGPGTRLTVL.

V is TRBV15 and J is TRBJ2-7; D remains ambiguous. CDR3 size: 15 residues. Germline V gives CDR1 LNHNV, CDR2 YYDKDF (reference sequence). V was shortened by 1 base and J by 6 bases, with 16 bases between the two germline ends. CDR3 amino acids: CATSRASEASGEQYF. The CDR3 region has the DNA TGTGCCACCAGCAGAGCTTCGGAAGCTTCCGGCGAGCAGTACTTC.

This clone showed up just a few times. The CDR3 DNA reads TGTGCCTGGAGTTTAAGTCCTGTCTCCTACGAGCAGTACTTC. Translation: CAWSLSPVSYEQYF. V is TRBV30 and J is TRBJ2-7; D gene unclear. The CDR3 contains 14 residues. V lost 2 bases to trimming and J lost 0 bases, with 11 bases between them. Looked up from germline, CDR1 is GTSNPN and CDR2 is SVGIG (reference sequence).

This clone appeared a few times. In DNA, the CDR3 is TGTGCCAGCAGCTCCCGGACTAGCATAAGCACAGATACGCAGTATTTT. Protein: CASSSRTSISTDTQYF. This chain uses TRBV5-4 with TRBJ2-3; the match to TRBD2 covers 8 bases. Per the germline V gene, CDR1 is SGHNT and CDR2 is YYREEE (reference sequence). V was clipped by 3 bases and J by 0 bases; unmatched bases: 6. CDR3 length: 16 amino acids. The whole variable domain, filled in from reference TRBV5-4 and TRBJ2-3, reads ETGVTQSPTHLIKTRGQQVTLRCSSQSGHNTVSWYQQALGQGPQFIFQYYREEENGRGNFPPRFSGLQFPNYSSELNVNALELDDSALYLCASSSRTSISTDTQYFGPGTRLTVL.

This clone has a handful of counts. The sample contains more than one DNA sequence encoding this CDR3. The V and J genes are TRBV5-1 and TRBJ1-1; no reliable D call. CDR1 is SGHRS and CDR2 is YFSETQ in the germline V gene. This CDR3 is 13 amino acids long. The ends were cut back, 0 bases at V and 1 base at J, with 4 bases in the middle. In nucleotides, the CDR3 is TGCGCCAGCAGCTTGGCCGGGAACACTGAAGCTTTCTTT. This codes for CASSLAGNTEAFF.

There are a few counts of this clone. This chain connects TRBV6-1 to TRBJ1-2; D might be TRBD1 (5 bases). Trimming pared 7 bases from V and 8 bases from J, leaving 14 bases between. The germline gives CDR1 MNHNS, CDR2 SASEGT. There are 12 residues in the CDR3. CDR3: CASTGTGRGYTF. CDR3 nucleotide sequence: TGTGCCAGCACCGGGACCGGTAGAGGCTACACCTTC.

Only a few counts were recorded for this clone. The chain joins TRBV9 to TRBJ2-3; tentatively, D is TRBD2 (6 bases). Germline V lookup: CDR1 SGDLS, CDR2 YYNGEE. Trimming took off 1 base at V and 0 bases at J, with 12 bases between the two ends. There are 16 residues in the CDR3. As DNA, the CDR3 is TGTGCCAGCAGCGTACCAAGCGGGCGAAGCACAGATACGCAGTATTTT. Its protein product is CASSVPSGRSTDTQYF.

The chain employs TRBV10-3 and TRBJ1-5, with D perhaps matching TRBD1 (5 bases). The CDR3 has 12 residues. Germline V gene sequence: CDR1 ENHRY, CDR2 SYGVKD. Deletions cut 8 bases from V and 9 bases from J, with 14 bases between. The CDR3 region is CAIQPVGGPQHF. The CDR3 coding sequence is TGTGCCATCCAACCGGTTGGGGGGCCCCAGCATTTT.

This clone came up a few times. This chain uses TRBV14 with TRBJ1-1; weak D call: TRBD1 (5 bases). CDR1 is SGHDN, CDR2 FVKESK, per germline. The CDR3 totals 17 residues. V was pared by 0 bases and J by 5 bases, with 19 bases between. The CDR3: CASSQEVWSRGRTEAFF. The CDR3 DNA reads TGTGCCAGCAGCCAAGAGGTCTGGTCTAGGGGTAGAACTGAAGCTTTCTTT.